Listed here are 32 T cell receptor beta chains from one sample, sequenced in a study of T cell responses to AZD1222 COVID-19 vaccine. The data were produced by immunoSEQ multiplex PCR, yet TCRdb's version contains in-frame clones alone and is incomplete. The sample lists about 99,000 clones, 88% occurring once. Sequences were derived from peripheral blood, sampled on day 0 of AZD1222 vaccination. Receptors were obtained from an adult in good health.

The rearrangement uses TRBV5-1 and TRBJ1-1; D is uncertain. There are 14 residues in the CDR3. Germline V gene lookup returns CDR1 SGHRS and CDR2 YFSETQ. Trimming took 0 bases from V and 1 from J, leaving 7 bases between them. The CDR3 nucleotides are TGCGCCAGCAGCTTGGCTCCAGCGAACACTGAAGCTTTCTTT. Its protein product is CASSLAPANTEAFF.

The gene calls are TRBV6-5 and TRBJ2-7; TRBD1 matches at 7 bases. CDR1 is MNHEY and CDR2 is SVGAGI in the germline V gene. CDR3 size: 13 residues. Trimming took 6 bases from V and 2 from J; bases not matched to a gene: 4. CDR3 DNA: TGTGCCAGCAGCCAAGGACAGGCCTACGAGCAGTACTTC. It encodes CASSQGQAYEQYF.

V and J are TRBV3-1 (or the pseudogene TRBV3-2) and TRBJ1-2; D not certain. Per the germline V gene, CDR1 is LGHDT and CDR2 is YNNKEL (reference sequence). The CDR3 covers 15 residues. V was shortened by 0 bases and J by 2 bases, with 10 bases between the two germline ends. The CDR3 region is CASSQDTRGNYGYTF. CDR3 coding DNA: TGTGCCAGCAGCCAAGATACGCGAGGGAACTATGGCTACACCTTC.

This CDR3 reads CASSPLGGYEQYF. The CDR3 DNA sequence: TGTGCCAGCTCACCACTAGGGGGCTACGAGCAGTACTTC. The chain combines TRBV18 with TRBJ2-7, with D possibly matching TRBD1 (6 bases). V lost 1 base and J 3 bases, leaving 7 bases between the germline ends. CDR1 is KGHSH, CDR2 LQKENI, per germline. This CDR3 region has 13 residues.

Only a few counts were recorded for this clone. The chain links TRBV9 to TRBJ2-2; D is ambiguous. V was shortened by 0 bases and J by 7 bases, with 10 bases between the two germline ends. CDR3 size: 14 residues. Germline CDR1 is SGDLS and CDR2 is YYNGEE. The CDR3 bases are TGTGCCAGCAGCGTAGGTAGGGTGAACGGGGAGCTGTTTTTT. Protein product: CASSVGRVNGELFF.

The rearrangement links TRBV12-3 or TRBV12-4 to TRBJ1-1; possibly TRBD1 for D (6 bases). V lost 5 bases and J 3 bases, leaving 7 bases between the germline ends. The CDR3 runs 12 residues. The CDR3 DNA reads TGTGCCAGCAGTCAGGGGCACACTGAAGCTTTCTTT. Encoded protein: CASSQGHTEAFF.

The CDR3 protein is CASSRTSGRAQGTDTQYF. The CDR3 nucleotides are TGTGCCAGCAGTCGTACTAGCGGGAGGGCCCAAGGGACAGATACGCAGTATTTT. The chain is built from TRBV27 and TRBJ2-3; 13 bases map to TRBD2. CDR1 MNHEY and CDR2 SMNVEV come from the germline V gene (reference sequence). The CDR3 is made up of 18 amino acids. V lost 5 bases to trimming and J lost 3 bases; unmatched junction nucleotides: 11.

The rearrangement links TRBV9 to TRBJ2-7, with TRBD2 matching 8 bases. V shed 0 bases and J 3 bases; nucleotides not matched to a gene: 8. This CDR3 contains 16 residues. CDR1 is SGDLS, CDR2 YYNGEE, per germline. The DNA of the CDR3 is TGTGCCAGCAGCGTAGACTCTGCGGGGGGCCTCTACGAGCAGTACTTC. This encodes CASSVDSAGGLYEQYF.

The chain couples TRBV28 to TRBJ1-4, with 8 bases fitting TRBD1. The length of the CDR3 is 14 residues. Per the germline V gene, CDR1 is MDHEN and CDR2 is SYDVKM. The junction had 6 bases not matched to a gene; V was cut back by 4 bases and J by 8 bases. CDR3 loop: CASSSGQGREKLFF. The DNA of the CDR3 is TGTGCCAGCAGTTCAGGACAGGGAAGGGAAAAACTGTTTTTT.

The chain is built from TRBV28 and TRBJ1-2, with a possible D match to TRBD1 (5 bases). The germline gives CDR1 MDHEN, CDR2 SYDVKM. CDR3 length: 12 residues. The V end lost 3 bases, the J end lost 4 bases, and 6 bases lay between the germline ends. CDR3 bases: TGTGCCAGCAGTTTTGGGGGCTATGGCTACACCTTC. It encodes CASSFGGYGYTF.

This chain links TRBV29-1 with TRBJ1-3; TRBD1 matches at 8 bases. The J segment lost 7 bases and the V segment lost 5 bases, leaving 19 bases of the junction unmatched. Germline V lookup: CDR1 SQVTM, CDR2 ANQGSEA. This CDR3 has 17 residues. In DNA, the CDR3 is TGCAGCGTTTCGGGGCCTCAGGGGGCGGCCATTGGGAACACCATATATTTT. Protein: CSVSGPQGAAIGNTIYF.

The chain links TRBV28 to TRBJ1-2; 11 bases agree with TRBD1. The CDR3 sequence is 18 residues long. J gave up 7 bases and V 7 bases, and 20 bases lay outside the gene matches. Per the germline V gene, CDR1 is MDHEN and CDR2 is SYDVKM. This chain's CDR3 is CASTTGPGQGGEMGGYTF. CDR3 bases: TGTGCCAGCACCACGGGACCGGGACAGGGGGGTGAGATGGGTGGCTACACCTTC.

This sequence joins TRBV7-2 and TRBJ1-4, with no clear D. The CDR3 runs 15 residues. Trimming removed 4 bases at V and 0 bases at J, with 9 bases between. Germline V CDR1 and CDR2: SGHTA, FQGNSA. In DNA form, the CDR3 reads TGTGCCAGCAGCTCCGTCGGTGCAACTAATGAAAAACTGTTTTTT. Its translation is CASSSVGATNEKLFF.

The chain links TRBV19 to TRBJ1-2, with unresolved D. V lost 6 bases to trimming and J lost 4 bases, with 15 bases between them. There are 14 residues in the CDR3. Germline values: CDR1 LNHDA, CDR2 SQIVND (reference sequence). The CDR3 region has the DNA TGTGCCAGTAGCCCGGGCCGTCAGTCCTATGGCTACACCTTC. It specifies CASSPGRQSYGYTF.

The chain uses TRBV5-8 and TRBJ1-4; D is possibly TRBD1 (5 bases). Trimming left V 2 bases short and J 0 bases short, with 17 bases between. Germline CDR1 is SGHTS and CDR2 is YDEGEE. The CDR3 totals 18 residues. CDR3 DNA: TGTGCCAGCAGCTTTTTCATGGGGCTCTCCGCAACTAATGAAAAACTGTTTTTT. It specifies CASSFFMGLSATNEKLFF.

This clone was seen just once. The chain recombines TRBV6-1 with TRBJ1-2, with 10 bases aligning to TRBD1. J was trimmed by 4 bases and V by 2 bases; bases with no gene match: 4. Germline CDR1 MNHNS, CDR2 SASEGT. The CDR3 has 15 residues. This chain's CDR3 is CASSERTGGVYGYTF. Here the CDR3 DNA reads TGTGCCAGCAGTGAAAGGACAGGGGGTGTCTATGGCTACACCTTC.

The chain combines TRBV6-5 with TRBJ1-4; D remains ambiguous. Trimming took 0 bases from V and 8 from J, leaving 13 bases between them. Germline V gives CDR1 MNHEY, CDR2 SVGAGI. The CDR3 is 15 residues long. The CDR3 here is CASSYSPDPTEKLFF. The CDR3 DNA follows: TGTGCCAGCAGTTACTCGCCGGACCCGACGGAAAAACTGTTTTTT.

CDR3 sequence: CASSPRQGLNPSLEQYF. In nucleotides, the CDR3 is TGCGCCAGCAGCCCCCGACAGGGGCTAAACCCATCCCTTGAGCAGTACTTC. The V call is TRBV4-1, the J call TRBJ2-7, with 8 bases aligning to TRBD1. This CDR3 spans 17 amino acids. With 4 bases clipped from V and 7 bases from J, the junction kept 18 bases outside the gene matches. Per germline, CDR1 MGHRA and CDR2 YSYEKL.

This chain joins TRBV14 and TRBJ1-1, with a weak D call TRBD1 (6 bases). The V gene lost 2 bases and the J gene lost 4 bases, with 20 bases spanning the gap. The germline gives CDR1 SGHDN, CDR2 FVKESK. The CDR3 contains 17 residues. CDR3 amino acids: CASSQSPIQGEATEAFF. The CDR3 DNA reads TGTGCCAGCAGCCAAAGCCCCATACAGGGAGAGGCCACTGAAGCTTTCTTT.

The CDR3 protein is CASSLKHPSSYEQYF. The CDR3 bases are TGTGCCAGCAGCTTGAAACATCCCAGCTCCTACGAGCAGTACTTC. This rearrangement joins TRBV6-2 or TRBV6-3 to TRBJ2-7; D call uncertain. The ends were cut back, 6 bases at V and 0 bases at J, with 15 bases in the middle. This CDR3 contains 15 residues. Germline V CDR1 and CDR2: MNHEY, SVGEGT.

The V call is TRBV18, the J call TRBJ2-7; 9 positions match TRBD1. With 3 bases clipped from V and 6 bases from J, the junction kept 6 bases outside the gene matches. The CDR3 contains 14 residues. Germline values: CDR1 KGHSH, CDR2 LQKENI. The CDR3 spells CASSPVDRGAEQYF. The CDR3 DNA sequence: TGTGCCAGCTCACCCGTGGACAGGGGAGCCGAGCAGTACTTC.

The rearrangement joins TRBV27 to TRBJ1-4; D is possibly TRBD1 (5 bases). Germline assignment: CDR1 MNHEY and CDR2 SMNVEV (reference sequence). The V end lost 5 bases, the J end lost 2 bases, and 12 bases lay between the germline ends. CDR3 size: 15 residues. The CDR3, as DNA: TGTGCCAGCAGTAGGAAGGGGTTGACTAATGAAAAACTGTTTTTT. It specifies CASSRKGLTNEKLFF.

For the CDR3, the DNA is TGTGCCAGCTCAACTACCGCGGGAGGCTCTGGGGCCAACGTCCTGACTTTC. It is translated as CASSTTAGGSGANVLTF. The chain couples TRBV18 to TRBJ2-6; 8 bases are shared with TRBD2. Germline V gene sequence: CDR1 KGHSH, CDR2 LQKENI. The CDR3 has 17 residues. With 5 bases clipped from V and 0 bases from J, the junction kept 6 bases outside the gene matches.

The chain combines TRBV6-6 with TRBJ1-2; D is unresolved. Germline CDR1 reads MNHNY; CDR2 reads SVGAGI (reference sequence). V was shortened by 7 bases and J by 5 bases, with 14 bases between the two germline ends. This CDR3 region has 13 residues. CDR3 nucleotides: TGTGCCAGCACTCAGGAACGGGGTTATGGCTACACCTTC. Its protein is CASTQERGYGYTF.

The CDR3 bases are TGTGCCAGCAGTTCGGTACGGTGGAAAGACGGAGCCACTGAAGCTTTCTTT. Amino acids: CASSSVRWKDGATEAFF. The V and J genes are TRBV6-2 or TRBV6-3 and TRBJ1-1; the D is unclear. V was pared by 4 bases and J by 4 bases, with 22 bases between. From germline, CDR1 is MNHEY and CDR2 SVGEGT. The CDR3 is made up of 17 amino acids.

The chain carries TRBV29-1 and TRBJ1-1; D gene unclear. Germline CDR1 and CDR2: SQVTM and ANQGSEA. V was pared by 3 bases and J by 5 bases, with 4 bases between. The CDR3 is made up of 10 amino acids. CDR3 residues: CSVERTEAFF. DNA for the CDR3: TGCAGCGTTGAGCGGACTGAAGCTTTCTTT.

This clone was counted between two and nine times. V and J are TRBV2 and TRBJ2-1, with D possibly TRBD1 on 5 matching bases. CDR3 length: 14 residues. Trimming removed 1 base at V and 3 bases at J, with 7 bases between. Germline-derived CDR1 and CDR2 are SNHLY and FYNNEI. The CDR3 region has the DNA TGTGCCAGCAGTGAAGGACAGAACTACAATGAGCAGTTCTTC. Translating it yields CASSEGQNYNEQFF.

This clone was observed a few times. The chain carries TRBV6-4 and TRBJ2-2, with D uncertain. Trimming cost V 2 bases and J 5 bases, with 3 bases left between them. The germline V gene encodes CDR1 MRHNA and CDR2 SNTAGT. This CDR3 region has 12 residues. The CDR3 protein is CASSDGTGELFF. The CDR3 DNA follows: TGTGCCAGCAGTGACGGAACCGGGGAGCTGTTTTTT.

The rearrangement uses TRBV18 and TRBJ2-1, with TRBD2 matching 10 bases. Germline CDR1 and CDR2: KGHSH and LQKENI. The CDR3 loop spans 15 amino acids. J was trimmed by 2 bases and V by 3 bases; bases with no gene match: 1. The CDR3 region is CASSPTSGAYNEQFF. The CDR3 region has the DNA TGTGCCAGCTCACCTACTAGCGGGGCCTACAATGAGCAGTTCTTC.

The rearrangement joins TRBV4-1 to TRBJ2-3; either TRBD1 or TRBD2 may supply D (7 bases each). Between the trimmed V and J ends, which lost 3 bases and 2 bases, there was a span of 21 bases. There are 18 residues in the CDR3. Per germline, CDR1 MGHRA and CDR2 YSYEKL. CDR3 sequence reads: CASSHRRGAGALTDTQYF. The CDR3, as DNA: TGCGCCAGCAGCCACCGCAGGGGGGCGGGGGCCCTCACAGATACGCAGTATTTT.

The chain joins TRBV6-6 to TRBJ1-3, with D possibly matching TRBD1 (6 bases). V lost 8 bases and J lost 4, with 15 bases in between. Germline CDR1 MNHNY, CDR2 SVGAGI (reference sequence). This CDR3 spans 14 amino acids. Here the CDR3 reads CASGGTSQGNTIYF. CDR3 in DNA: TGTGCCAGCGGTGGGACATCTCAAGGAAACACCATATATTTT.

The chain employs TRBV27 and TRBJ1-1, with a possible D match to TRBD1 (5 bases). The CDR3 extends over 13 amino acids. CDR1 and CDR2 from the germline V gene are MNHEY and SMNVEV (reference sequence). Trimming removed 2 bases from V and 5 bases from J, with 9 bases in between. Here the CDR3 reads CASSLRGKTEAFF. DNA for the CDR3: TGTGCCAGCAGTTTACGGGGGAAAACTGAAGCTTTCTTT.